This T cell receptor (beta chain) appears in the sequencing data of a study of CD8 T cells in ankylosing spondylitis. Many counts were recorded for this clonotype. Using its own MiXCR run on the 5' RACE reads, TCRdb lists one record per CDR3 protein. The sample lists some 270,000 distinct CDR3 sequences, under 20% occurring once. Germline V lookup: CDR1 ENHRY, CDR2 SYGVKD. This CDR3 spans 15 amino acids. The V gene lost 3 bases and the J gene lost 2 bases, with 14 bases spanning the gap. The V call is TRBV10-3, the J call TRBJ2-7; D might be TRBD2 (6 bases). The clonotype originates from a male donor with ankylosing spondylitis or in good health (not recorded which). Source material: blood, either unsorted or a sorted T cell fraction (not recorded which). DNA for the CDR3: TGTGCCATCAGTGATCCCGGGACTCAGACCTACGAGCAGTACTTC. This gives the protein CAISDPGTQTYEQYF.